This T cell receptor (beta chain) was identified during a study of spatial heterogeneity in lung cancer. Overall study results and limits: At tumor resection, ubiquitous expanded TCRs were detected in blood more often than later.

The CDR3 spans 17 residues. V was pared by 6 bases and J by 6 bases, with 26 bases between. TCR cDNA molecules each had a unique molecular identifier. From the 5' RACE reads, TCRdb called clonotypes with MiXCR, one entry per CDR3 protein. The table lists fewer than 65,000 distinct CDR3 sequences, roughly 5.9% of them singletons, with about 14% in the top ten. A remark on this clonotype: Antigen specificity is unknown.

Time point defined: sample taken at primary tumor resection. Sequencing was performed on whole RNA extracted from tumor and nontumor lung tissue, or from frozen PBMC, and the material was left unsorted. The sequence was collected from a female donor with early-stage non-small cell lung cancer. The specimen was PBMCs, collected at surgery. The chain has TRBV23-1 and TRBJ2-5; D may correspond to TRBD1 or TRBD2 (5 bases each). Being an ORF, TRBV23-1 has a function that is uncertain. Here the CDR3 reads CASSAYLGRKGRQTQYF. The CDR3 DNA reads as TGCGCCAGCAGCGCTTACCTGGGACGTAAGGGGCGGCAGACCCAGTACTTC.